The 21 T cell receptor beta chains reported below all come from one sample, sequenced in a study of CD4 T cells in relation to SARS-CoV-2 and coronaviruses. The unexposed donors gave CD4+ T cells in about 2011-2018, prior to COVID-19. After around nine days of culture, CD4+ T cells were isolated. Repertoires were generated with immunoSEQ multiplex PCR, while TCRdb's copy carries only in-frame clones and drops some. The sample yields 25,000 to 30,000 clones, about 70% seen once. No antigen has been identified for these receptors. Specimen: CD4+ T cells from PBMCs, cultured in vitro. All receptors derive from a human donor in good health.

The V call is TRBV6-1, the J call TRBJ1-5, with TRBD1 matching 7 bases. This CDR3 is 16 amino acids long. V lost 3 bases to trimming and J lost 2 bases; unmatched junction nucleotides: 7. Germline V lookup: CDR1 MNHNS, CDR2 SASEGT. The CDR3 region is CASSDQGGVRNQPQHF. DNA of the CDR3: TGTGCCAGCAGTGATCAGGGGGGGGTCCGCAATCAGCCCCAGCATTTT.

This clone appeared a single time. V gene TRBV19 combines with J gene TRBJ1-6, with D possibly TRBD1 on 6 matching bases. The CDR3 has 13 amino acids. Germline V gene data show CDR1 as LNHDA and CDR2 as SQIVND (reference sequence). The V gene lost 6 bases and the J gene lost 7 bases, with 10 bases spanning the gap. DNA of the CDR3: TGTGCCAGTAGCCGGGACAACAATTCACCCCTCCACTTT. Its translation: CASSRDNNSPLHF.

This sequence joins TRBV7-2 and TRBJ2-3, with TRBD2 as a possible D gene (5 bases). This CDR3 is 17 amino acids long. The V end lost 5 bases, the J end lost 2 bases, and 20 bases lay between the germline ends. Germline loops: CDR1 SGHTA, CDR2 FQGNSA. Written as DNA, the CDR3 is TGTGCCAGCAGCCAGGAGGTCACCATCGGTTCCACAGATACGCAGTATTTT. This translates into CASSQEVTIGSTDTQYF.

The rearrangement joins TRBV6-2 or TRBV6-3 to TRBJ1-5, with D hard to call. The CDR3 extends over 13 amino acids. CDR1 and CDR2 (germline): MNHEY, SVGEGT. The V gene lost 5 bases and the J gene lost 6 bases, with 11 bases spanning the gap. The CDR3 DNA is TGTGCCAGCAGTATGCGGGGTATTCAGCCCCAGCATTTT. Amino acids: CASSMRGIQPQHF.

The chain links TRBV28 to TRBJ1-2; D may be TRBD1 (6 bases). The V end was cut by 8 bases, the J end by 3 bases, with 7 bases between. This CDR3 comprises 11 residues. The germline gives CDR1 MDHEN, CDR2 SYDVKM. The CDR3 sequence: CASGQYYGYTF. Written as DNA, the CDR3 is TGTGCCAGCGGACAGTACTATGGCTACACCTTC.

This chain uses TRBV5-8 with TRBJ1-5, with D unclear. The germline CDR1 and CDR2 sequences are SGHTS and YDEGEE. The CDR3 covers 17 residues. V lost 1 base and J 2 bases, leaving 16 bases between the germline ends. For the CDR3, the DNA is TGTGCCAGCAGCTTGACCCCCCGGGGAGGTGGCAATCAGCCCCAGCATTTT. Its translation is CASSLTPRGGGNQPQHF.

The genes are TRBV27 and TRBJ2-5; D unresolved. The ends were cut back, 1 base at V and 1 base at J, with 7 bases in the middle. This CDR3 has 14 residues. In germline, CDR1 is MNHEY, CDR2 SMNVEV (reference sequence). The CDR3 nucleotides are TGTGCCAGCAGTTTATTCGGGTTCCAAGAGACCCAGTACTTC. Translated: CASSLFGFQETQYF.

The V gene is TRBV2, the J gene TRBJ2-1; tentative D call: TRBD2 (6 bases). The V end lost 6 bases, the J end lost 2 bases, and 14 bases lay between the germline ends. The CDR3 runs 15 residues. CDR1 and CDR2 (germline): SNHLY, FYNNEI. CDR3 coding DNA: TGTGCCAGCAGGCTAGCGTTAACTCCCTACAATGAGCAGTTCTTC. This gives the protein CASRLALTPYNEQFF.

The rearrangement uses TRBV6-5 and TRBJ2-7, with a tentative D call TRBD1 (5 bases). V gave up 0 bases and J gave up 2 bases, with 14 bases separating them. Germline CDR1 reads MNHEY; CDR2 reads SVGAGI. CDR3 length: 16 amino acids. The CDR3 reads CASSYSSQGVTYEQYF. CDR3 DNA: TGTGCCAGCAGTTACTCTAGTCAGGGCGTTACCTACGAGCAGTACTTC.

V and J are TRBV7-9 and TRBJ2-1; D unresolved. Germline V gives CDR1 SEHNR, CDR2 FQNEAQ (reference sequence). This CDR3 is built from 17 residues. Trimming left V 0 bases short and J 1 base short, with 13 bases between. CDR3 bases: TGTGCCAGCAGCTTAGCGACCCGGTGGGGTTCCTACAATGAGCAGTTCTTC. This codes for CASSLATRWGSYNEQFF.

The chain links TRBV9 to TRBJ1-1; D gene unclear. Germline-derived CDR1 and CDR2 are SGDLS and YYNGEE. This CDR3 is built from 14 residues. V was pared by 0 bases and J by 1 base, with 7 bases between. The CDR3 DNA reads TGTGCCAGCAGCGTAGCTGGGAGGAACACTGAAGCTTTCTTT. This encodes CASSVAGRNTEAFF.

The J gene is TRBJ2-5, the V gene TRBV5-1; 9 bases agree with TRBD2. Germline V lookup: CDR1 SGHRS, CDR2 YFSETQ. V was clipped by 4 bases and J by 4 bases; unmatched bases: 11. This CDR3 comprises 16 residues. For the CDR3, the DNA is TGCGCCAGCAGCCCCGGCATTAGCGGGGGAGGAGAGACCCAGTACTTC. Its translation: CASSPGISGGGETQYF. Filled out from reference TRBV5-1 and TRBJ2-5, the complete variable domain reads KAGVTQTPRYLIKTRGQQVTLSCSPISGHRSVSWYQQTPGQGLQFLFEYFSETQRNKGNFPGRFSGRQFSNSRSEMNVSTLELGDSALYLCASSPGISGGGETQYFGPGTRLLVL.

The J gene is TRBJ1-2, the V gene TRBV6-5, with 7 bases matching TRBD1. The CDR3 has 15 residues. Trimming cost V 5 bases and J 0 bases; bases outside gene matches: 6. CDR1 and CDR2 (germline): MNHEY, SVGAGI. The CDR3 spells CASSRGPGANYGYTF. In nucleotides, the CDR3 is TGTGCCAGCAGTAGGGGGCCGGGAGCTAACTATGGCTACACCTTC.

The V call is TRBV19, the J call TRBJ1-2, with D possibly matching TRBD1 (5 bases). CDR1 and CDR2 from the germline V gene are LNHDA and SQIVND (reference sequence). This CDR3 has 14 amino acids. Deletions cut 8 bases from V and 7 bases from J, with 20 bases between. CDR3 region: CASGRGPPLSGYTF. CDR3 nucleotides: TGTGCCAGTGGGCGGGGACCCCCTCTTTCTGGCTACACCTTC. The variable domain in full, with the rest retrieved from reference TRBV19 and TRBJ1-2, is DGGITQSPKYLFRKEGQNVTLSCEQNLNHDAMYWYRQDPGQGLRLIYYSQIVNDFQKGDIAEGYSVSREKKESFPLTVTSAQKNPTAFYLCASGRGPPLSGYTFGSGTRLTVV.

The chain links TRBV7-2 to TRBJ2-3, with 11 bases fitting TRBD1. Losses at the gene ends were 2 bases for V and 4 bases for J; bases not matched to a gene: 2. This CDR3 has 15 residues. Per germline, CDR1 SGHTA and CDR2 FQGNSA. CDR3 nucleotide sequence: TGTGCCAGCAGCTTAACGGGACAGGGGGCAGATACGCAGTATTTT. Encoded protein: CASSLTGQGADTQYF.

The rearrangement uses TRBV4-3 and TRBJ1-6; D is ambiguous. V dropped 1 base and J dropped 7 bases, with 17 bases sitting between them. This CDR3 comprises 17 residues. Germline V gene sequence: CDR1 LGHNA, CDR2 YSLEER. CDR3 loop: CASSQGAGGNTNSPLHF. CDR3 coding DNA: TGCGCCAGCAGCCAAGGGGCCGGCGGGAACACGAATTCACCCCTCCACTTT.

As for this clone: Other DNA variants within this sample encode the same CDR3. The rearrangement joins TRBV29-1 to TRBJ2-3; no firm D call. The germline V gene encodes CDR1 SQVTM and CDR2 ANQGSEA. V lost 4 bases, J lost 0 bases, and 11 bases lay in between. This CDR3 comprises 14 residues. CDR3 nucleotides: TGCAGCGTTGCGTCCGGCCGGAGCACAGATACGCAGTATTTT. Amino acid sequence: CSVASGRSTDTQYF.

The rearrangement joins TRBV18 to TRBJ2-5; 14 bases line up with TRBD2. The germline CDR1 and CDR2 sequences are KGHSH and LQKENI. The junction had 8 bases not matched to a gene; V was cut back by 4 bases and J by 4 bases. The CDR3 covers 17 residues. The CDR3 DNA reads as TGTGCCAGCTCACTAGACTACGGACTAGCGGGGGGAGAGACCCAGTACTTC. Residues: CASSLDYGLAGGETQYF.

This rearrangement joins TRBV3-1 (or the pseudogene TRBV3-2) to TRBJ2-7, with 8 bases lining up with TRBD2. With V trimmed by 3 bases and J by 5 bases, 6 bases remained unmatched. The CDR3 spans 14 residues. Germline lookup yields CDR1 LGHDT and CDR2 YNNKEL (reference sequence). CDR3 sequence: CASSQASGSDEQYF. Here the CDR3 DNA reads TGTGCCAGCAGCCAGGCCAGCGGGAGCGACGAGCAGTACTTC.

This clone was seen just once. This chain connects TRBV7-9 to TRBJ2-1, with D maybe TRBD1 (6 bases). Germline V gene sequence: CDR1 SEHNR, CDR2 FQNEAQ (reference sequence). CDR3 length: 16 residues. Trimming pared 5 bases from V and 3 bases from J, leaving 17 bases between. The CDR3, as DNA: TGTGCCAGCAGCGGCCGGACAGAGATTAACTACAATGAGCAGTTCTTC. Encoded protein: CASSGRTEINYNEQFF.

The chain carries TRBV6-1 and TRBJ2-7; D perhaps matches TRBD1 (5 bases). CDR1 and CDR2 from the germline V gene are MNHNS and SASEGT. With 2 bases removed from V and 2 bases from J, the gap between germline ends came to 13 bases. The CDR3 has 15 amino acids. CDR3 protein: CASSESWGAAYEQYF. CDR3 coding DNA: TGTGCCAGCAGTGAAAGCTGGGGCGCGGCCTACGAGCAGTACTTC.